Each of the 24 T cell receptor beta chains below was sequenced from the same sample in a study of T cells in Graves' hyperthyroidism and ophthalmopathy. Amplification yielded TCR beta CDR3 regions, with RNA transcripts as the source. Initially, a first-round RT-PCR of the TCR CDR3 employed the HTBI primer set. TCRdb itself ran the multiplex PCR reads through MiXCR, one entry per CDR3 protein. The repertoire holds a few hundred thousand distinct CDR3 sequences, 15% to 18% seen once, with around 7.3% in the top ten. Material for sequencing was blood. These receptors originate from a woman in her twenties or thirties with Graves' hyperthyroidism.

In this sample, this clonotype turned up many times. The chain employs TRBV30 and TRBJ1-2; tentative D call: TRBD1 (5 bases). The CDR3 contains 13 residues. Trimming took off 7 bases at V and 0 bases at J, with 12 bases between the two ends. CDR1 and CDR2 (germline): GTSNPN, SVGIG (reference sequence). CDR3 coding DNA: TGTGCCTCCCGGGACCGCACTAACTATGGCTACACCTTC. It specifies CASRDRTNYGYTF. The complete variable domain, with remaining parts taken from reference TRBV30 and TRBJ1-2, reads SQTIHQWPATLVQPVGSPLSLECTVEGTSNPNLYWYRQAAGRGLQLLFYSVGIGQISSEVPQNLSASRPQDRQFILSSKKLLLSDSGFYLCASRDRTNYGYTFGSGTRLTVV.

The V and J genes are TRBV7-6 and TRBJ2-7, with 7 bases lining up with TRBD2. V shed 5 bases, J shed 2 bases, and the junction held 9 bases outside the gene matches. The CDR3 runs to 15 residues. CDR1 is SGHVS, CDR2 FNYEAQ, per germline. CDR3 nucleotides: TGTGCCAGCAGCCCAAGCGGGACCGGTACCTACGAGCAGTACTTC. It yields the protein CASSPSGTGTYEQYF.

There are a few counts of this clonotype. V is TRBV5-1 and J is TRBJ2-2; D possibly corresponds to TRBD2 (6 bases). Germline V CDR1 and CDR2: SGHRS, YFSETQ. The V gene lost 6 bases and the J gene lost 0 bases, with 12 bases spanning the gap. This CDR3 is built from 15 residues. For the CDR3, the DNA is TGCGCCAGCACGCGGGAACTTGCGAACACCGGGGAGCTGTTTTTT. It specifies CASTRELANTGELFF.

This clonotype was detected ten times or more. The DNA of the CDR3 is TGTGCCAGCAGCTCGGCAACTAATGAAAAACTGTTTTTT. Translation gives CASSSATNEKLFF. The chain links TRBV13 to TRBJ1-4; D gene unclear. Germline CDR1 PRHDT, CDR2 FYEKMQ (reference sequence). V was clipped by 4 bases and J by 0 bases, with 3 bases between them. The CDR3 is 13 amino acids.

The sample holds a few counts of this clonotype. V usage is TRBV20-1 and J usage is TRBJ1-5; D is undetermined. V shed 3 bases and J shed 7 bases, with 10 bases lying between them. CDR1 is DFQATT, CDR2 SNEGSKA, per germline (reference sequence). This CDR3 contains 12 residues. CDR3 amino acids: CSASGSAQPQHF. The CDR3 DNA is TGCAGTGCTAGTGGGTCAGCACAGCCCCAGCATTTT.

This clonotype was seen ten or more times. V usage is TRBV18 and J usage is TRBJ2-5; D is undetermined. The V end was cut by 2 bases, the J end by 2 bases, with 9 bases between. CDR1 and CDR2 from the germline V gene are KGHSH and LQKENI. This CDR3 contains 14 residues. The CDR3 reads CASSPSYGQETQYF. For the CDR3, the DNA is TGTGCCAGCTCACCATCCTATGGGCAAGAGACCCAGTACTTC.

This clonotype was observed a handful of times. V usage is TRBV18 and J usage is TRBJ1-2; D call uncertain. This CDR3 has 13 residues. V shed 3 bases and J shed 6 bases, with 11 bases lying between them. From germline, CDR1 is KGHSH and CDR2 LQKENI. The CDR3 DNA reads TGTGCCAGCTCACCTGTGAGTTGGGATGGCTACACCTTC. This sequence encodes CASSPVSWDGYTF.

Ten or more counts support this clonotype. The chain couples TRBV19 to TRBJ1-1; tentative D call: TRBD1 (6 bases). This CDR3 is built from 15 residues. Germline V gene sequence: CDR1 LNHDA, CDR2 SQIVND (reference sequence). V lost 5 bases and J 1 base, leaving 14 bases between the germline ends. CDR3 DNA: TGTGCCAGTAGTGCCGGGGGGGCAGCGAACACTGAAGCTTTCTTT. Its protein is CASSAGGAANTEAFF.

The V call is TRBV5-1, the J call TRBJ1-1; possible D gene TRBD1, 6 bases. Per the germline V gene, CDR1 is SGHRS and CDR2 is YFSETQ. V was shortened by 4 bases and J by 6 bases, with 16 bases between the two germline ends. CDR3 size: 14 residues. CDR3 in amino acids: CASSTRTGFAEAFF. The CDR3 DNA sequence: TGCGCCAGCAGCACACGTACAGGGTTCGCTGAAGCTTTCTTT.

This clonotype was counted ten times or more. The chain carries TRBV20-1 and TRBJ2-5; D tentatively fits TRBD1 or TRBD2 (5 bases each). V was cut by 1 base and J by 2 bases, with 17 bases left in between. The CDR3 sequence is 16 residues long. Germline V gene data show CDR1 as DFQATT and CDR2 as SNEGSKA (reference sequence). The CDR3 is CSARGGPLGVQETQYF. CDR3 nucleotide sequence: TGCAGTGCTAGAGGGGGACCCCTAGGGGTACAAGAGACCCAGTACTTC.

This clonotype was detected only a few times. The chain links TRBV14 to TRBJ1-1; 7 nucleotides agree with TRBD1. Germline V gives CDR1 SGHDN, CDR2 FVKESK. There are 16 residues in the CDR3. The ends lost 0 bases at V and 4 bases at J; junction bases unmatched: 8. The CDR3 is CASSQDPPGGATEAFF. The CDR3 nucleotides read TGTGCCAGCAGCCAAGATCCCCCAGGGGGTGCCACTGAAGCTTTCTTT.

This clonotype was observed many times. This rearrangement joins TRBV20-1 to TRBJ2-7; D call uncertain. The CDR3 sequence is 13 residues long. Germline V gives CDR1 DFQATT, CDR2 SNEGSKA (reference sequence). V dropped 0 bases and J dropped 3 bases, with 9 bases sitting between them. CDR3 loop: CSARDHLNYEQYF. In nucleotides, the CDR3 is TGCAGTGCTAGAGATCACCTCAACTACGAGCAGTACTTC.

The V gene is TRBV11-3, the J gene TRBJ2-2, with 9 bases matching TRBD2. Germline CDR1 reads SGHNT; CDR2 reads YENEEA. This CDR3 is built from 17 residues. The J segment lost 3 bases and the V segment lost 3 bases, leaving 8 bases of the junction unmatched. CDR3 DNA sequence: TGTGCCAGCAGCTTCCGACCGACTAGCGGATACACCGGGGAGCTGTTTTTT. Its protein product is CASSFRPTSGYTGELFF. The whole variable domain, filled in from reference TRBV11-3 and TRBJ2-2, reads EAGVVQSPRYKIIEKKQPVAFWCNPISGHNTLYWYLQNLGQGPELLIRYENEEAVDDSQLPKDRFSAERLKGVDSTLKIQPAELGDSAVYLCASSFRPTSGYTGELFFGEGSRLTVL.

The chain couples TRBV20-1 to TRBJ2-3, with 14 bases fitting TRBD2. Per germline, CDR1 DFQATT and CDR2 SNEGSKA (reference sequence). J lost 6 bases, V lost 0 bases, and 5 bases had no gene match. CDR3 length: 16 residues. The CDR3 bases are TGCAGTGCTAGAGACCCGGGACTAGCGGGAGTGGATACGCAGTATTTT. Translation gives CSARDPGLAGVDTQYF.

The rearrangement uses TRBV4-3 and TRBJ1-2; a weak D match, TRBD1 (5 bases). This CDR3 is 14 amino acids long. Trimming cost V 2 bases and J 4 bases, with 11 bases left between them. From germline, CDR1 is LGHNA and CDR2 YSLEER. The CDR3: CASSQRQMPYGYTF. Written as DNA, the CDR3 is TGCGCCAGCAGCCAAAGACAGATGCCCTATGGCTACACCTTC.

This rearrangement joins TRBV10-3 to TRBJ2-1, with unresolved D. Germline-derived CDR1 and CDR2 are ENHRY and SYGVKD. V was pared by 3 bases and J by 6 bases, with 6 bases between. CDR3 length equals 12 residues. The CDR3 nucleotides are TGTGCCATCAGTGACGGGTTCAATGAGCAGTTCTTC. Amino acids: CAISDGFNEQFF.

The V call is TRBV6-2 or TRBV6-3, the J call TRBJ2-3; no definite D call. Germline V CDR1 and CDR2: MNHEY, SVGEGT. V was trimmed by 6 bases and J by 5 bases, leaving 27 bases between them. This CDR3 comprises 18 residues. The CDR3 DNA is TGTGCCAGCAGCTATTTGAAAAGGCGTCCCACGACAAGAGATACGCAGTATTTT. Protein product: CASSYLKRRPTTRDTQYF.

On this clonotype itself: Possible read error: a much larger clone is one base away. This CDR3 reads CASSPRTKHNTEAFF. DNA of the CDR3: TGTGCCAGCAGCCCCAGGACTAAGCATAACACTGAAGCTTTCTTT. The chain combines TRBV28 with TRBJ1-1, with no clear D. Germline V gene sequence: CDR1 MDHEN, CDR2 SYDVKM. The CDR3 consists of 15 residues. The V end lost 6 bases, the J end lost 2 bases, and 16 bases lay between the germline ends.

This clonotype was detected many times. The chain links TRBV3-1 to TRBJ1-2; 9 nucleotides align to TRBD1. V trimming: 4 bases; J trimming: 4 bases; junction bases outside the gene matches: 10. The CDR3 extends over 16 amino acids. Germline V gives CDR1 LGHDT, CDR2 YNNKEL (reference sequence). CDR3: CASSRDRDRLGYGYTF. The CDR3 DNA reads as TGTGCCAGCAGCCGGGACAGGGACCGCTTAGGCTATGGCTACACCTTC. Full variable domain (outside the CDR3, taken from reference TRBV3-1 and TRBJ1-2): DTAVSQTPKYLVTQMGNDKSIKCEQNLGHDTMYWYKQDSKKFLKIMFSYNNKELIINETVPNRFSPKSPDKAHLNLHINSLELGDSAVYFCASSRDRDRLGYGYTFGSGTRLTVV.

This clonotype has a handful of counts. The chain uses TRBV2 and TRBJ2-2, with 8 bases identical to TRBD2. Losses at the gene ends were 7 bases for V and 0 bases for J; bases not matched to a gene: 10. This CDR3 is 17 amino acids long. Germline CDR1 and CDR2: SNHLY and FYNNEI. In nucleotides, the CDR3 is TGTGCCAGCACCCTACCCTCAGCGGGGGCGAACACCGGGGAGCTGTTTTTT. Translation: CASTLPSAGANTGELFF.

This clonotype was found once. The V and J genes are TRBV4-2 and TRBJ2-1; TRBD2 aligns across 11 bases. The CDR3 length is 20 residues. CDR1 is LGHNA, CDR2 YNFKEQ, per germline. J gave up 3 bases and V 0 bases, and 13 bases lay outside the gene matches. CDR3 coding DNA: TGTGCCAGCAGCCAAGATGTTGGGGAGACTAGCGGGGCCCTCTACAATGAGCAGTTCTTC. It is translated as CASSQDVGETSGALYNEQFF.

Comment on this clonotype: A single base separates this from a much larger clone, so it may be a read error. The chain employs TRBV30 and TRBJ2-4; D is ambiguous. The CDR3 length is 13 residues. Germline CDR1 GTSNPN, CDR2 SVGIG (reference sequence). This chain's CDR3 is CALSVPNGNIQYF. The CDR3 coding sequence is TGTGCCTTGAGTGTACCTAACGGAAACATTCAGTACTTC.

This clonotype has only a few counts. The V gene is TRBV4-1, the J gene TRBJ2-3; 10 positions match TRBD2. V lost 1 base and J lost 5; bases outside the gene matches: 15. This CDR3 spans 19 amino acids. Per germline, CDR1 MGHRA and CDR2 YSYEKL. DNA for the CDR3: TGCGCCAGCAGCCAAGGCCCCCTTAGGCCTAGCGGGAGAGTAGATACGCAGTATTTT. Its translation is CASSQGPLRPSGRVDTQYF.

This clonotype was seen only a few times. The CDR3 region is CASSQRTLARETQYF. DNA for the CDR3: TGTGCCAGCAGCCAACGGACCCTAGCCAGGGAGACCCAGTACTTC. The chain has TRBV14 and TRBJ2-5; maybe TRBD2 (5 bases). The CDR3 spans 15 residues. V was cut by 2 bases and J by 5 bases, with 15 bases left in between. CDR1 and CDR2 from the germline V gene are SGHDN and FVKESK.